This paragraph reports one TCR beta chain. The record originates from a study of blood T cell repertoires in COVID-19. The wider study: Nucleic acid was either cDNA or gDNA, and it came from T cells, B-cell-depleted T cells, or PBMCs.

In the original workflow: From reference gene primer amplification, estimates of nucleated cell counts were derived. TCRdb's copy holds only in-frame clones and misses some; the assay was immunoSEQ multiplex PCR. The V and J calls and the clone size are those of that table, but D and trimming were determined from the DNA. This sample has about 170,000 clones, with around nine tenths found just once. This CDR3 has 14 amino acids. V lost 6 bases, J lost 4 bases, and 6 bases stayed unmatched. Germline loops: CDR1 MRHNA, CDR2 SNTAGT. The chain uses TRBV6-4 and TRBJ1-5; the match to TRBD1 covers 7 bases. The TCR comes from a man aged 65 to 79 with acute or convalescent COVID-19. The specimen sequenced was peripheral blood. CDR3 coding DNA: TGTGCCAGCAGGGGTTCACAGGGGAATCAGCCCCAGCATTTT. This encodes CASRGSQGNQPQHF.